The 5 T cell receptor beta chains presented below share a single source sample, sequenced in a study of cytomegalovirus exposure and HLA in healthy donors. The method was immunoSEQ multiplex PCR; TCRdb's version includes in-frame clones alone and lacks a portion of them. The repertoire has over 60,000 clones, about 95% of them found once; the top ten carry less than 3.5%. The sequenced sample consisted of PBMCs. The receptors come from a man aged 18 to 29 in good health and CMV-seronegative.

The chain uses TRBV5-4 and TRBJ1-1; perhaps TRBD1 as D (6 bases). V was clipped by 2 bases and J by 0 bases, with 14 bases between them. This CDR3 comprises 16 residues. Germline CDR1 SGHNT, CDR2 YYREEE (reference sequence). The CDR3 reads CASSLQGLLMNTEAFF. The CDR3 DNA follows: TGTGCCAGCAGCTTACAGGGTCTCCTGATGAACACTGAAGCTTTCTTT.

This CDR3 is CASSSTGGDGYTF. The DNA for the CDR3 is TGTGCCAGCAGTTCGACAGGGGGGGATGGCTACACCTTC. The chain employs TRBV27 and TRBJ1-2; 9 bases agree with TRBD1. This CDR3 is 13 amino acids long. In germline, CDR1 is MNHEY, CDR2 SMNVEV (reference sequence). V was pared by 4 bases and J by 6 bases, with 3 bases of the junction left unmatched.

The gene calls are TRBV18 and TRBJ2-7; weak D call: TRBD1 (5 bases). CDR1 KGHSH and CDR2 LQKENI come from the germline V gene. Trimming removed 3 bases from V and 6 bases from J, with 15 bases in between. The CDR3 is 14 amino acids. The CDR3 reads CASSPADLGLEQYF. DNA of the CDR3: TGTGCCAGCTCACCCGCCGATTTGGGGCTCGAGCAGTACTTC.

The chain combines TRBV4-3 with TRBJ2-5, with 7 positions matching TRBD2. J was trimmed by 5 bases and V by 1 base; bases with no gene match: 13. This CDR3 has 17 residues. CDR1 is LGHNA and CDR2 is YSLEER in the germline V gene. DNA for the CDR3: TGCGCCAGCAGCCAAGTGTTCGGCACTAGCGAAGAGGAGACCCAGTACTTC. The encoded protein is CASSQVFGTSEEETQYF.

The rearrangement links TRBV4-1 to TRBJ1-1; 7 nucleotides match TRBD1. Germline loops: CDR1 MGHRA, CDR2 YSYEKL. The V and J ends lost 7 bases and 4 bases, in that order; junction bases with no gene match: 3. CDR3 length equals 12 residues. CDR3 residues: CASIGGSTEAFF. The CDR3 DNA is TGCGCCAGCATAGGGGGCTCCACTGAAGCTTTCTTT.